Below are 16 T cell receptor beta chains sequenced from a single sample in a study of cytomegalovirus exposure and HLA in healthy donors. In the PCR, 60 Vbeta and 13 Jbeta primers were used. Some clones are missing from TCRdb's copy, which holds only in-frame ones; the method was immunoSEQ multiplex PCR. The data show some 140,000 clones, with 73% seen just once and over 1% held by the top ten. Material: PBMCs. Receptor source: a woman aged 40 to 50 in good health and CMV-seronegative.

This clone has a handful of counts. The gene calls are TRBV4-1 and TRBJ1-5; 7 nucleotides line up with TRBD1. CDR3 length: 15 residues. Germline CDR1 reads MGHRA; CDR2 reads YSYEKL. Losses at the gene ends were 1 base for V and 6 bases for J; bases not matched to a gene: 6. The chain's CDR3 is CASSQGGGSAQPQHF. The CDR3 DNA is TGCGCCAGCAGCCAAGGAGGGGGCAGTGCTCAGCCCCAGCATTTT.

The chain combines TRBV2 with TRBJ2-1; TRBD2 matches 9 bases. The germline gives CDR1 SNHLY, CDR2 FYNNEI. The V segment lost 1 base and the J segment 3 bases; nucleotides outside the gene matches: 4. The CDR3 runs 16 residues. The DNA of the CDR3 is TGTGCCAGCAGTGAAGGAGCGGGGGGTATCTACAATGAGCAGTTCTTC. The encoded protein is CASSEGAGGIYNEQFF.

In DNA form, the CDR3 reads TGCGCCAGCAGCCAAGTGGGACAGAGCTCCTACAATGAGCAGTTCTTC. Protein: CASSQVGQSSYNEQFF. The chain joins TRBV4-1 to TRBJ2-1; 7 bases are a match to TRBD1. V shed 1 base, J shed 0 bases, and the junction held 3 bases outside the gene matches. The CDR3 sequence is 16 residues long. Germline lookup yields CDR1 MGHRA and CDR2 YSYEKL.

The rearrangement links TRBV15 to TRBJ2-5; D may be TRBD1 (5 bases). V lost 5 bases and J lost 2, with 15 bases in between. Germline V gene lookup returns CDR1 LNHNV and CDR2 YYDKDF (reference sequence). The CDR3 has 15 residues. In DNA, the CDR3 is TGTGCCACCAGCCTCAGGGTGGGAAGTCAAGAGACCCAGTACTTC. It yields the protein CATSLRVGSQETQYF.

The V call is TRBV18, the J call TRBJ2-1; D gene uncertain. Germline V gene lookup returns CDR1 KGHSH and CDR2 LQKENI. Trimming removed 6 bases from V and 8 bases from J, with 8 bases in between. The CDR3 has 11 amino acids. CDR3: CASSRLDEQFF. CDR3 in DNA: TGTGCCAGCTCCCGACTGGATGAGCAGTTCTTC.

The genes are TRBV7-2 and TRBJ2-2, with D unclear. Trimming stripped 5 bases from V and 6 bases from J, with 7 bases between. The CDR3 contains 12 residues. The germline CDR1 and CDR2 sequences are SGHTA and FQGNSA. The CDR3 DNA is TGTGCCAGCAGCGAGTTTCCCGGGGAGCTGTTTTTT. Amino acids: CASSEFPGELFF.

The chain uses TRBV5-4 and TRBJ1-1; TRBD1 might be the D (5 bases). The CDR3 spans 13 residues. Germline V gives CDR1 SGHNT, CDR2 YYREEE (reference sequence). With 4 bases removed from V and 4 bases from J, the gap between germline ends came to 11 bases. The CDR3: CASSPRQGTEAFF. In DNA form, the CDR3 reads TGTGCCAGCAGCCCCCGGCAGGGCACTGAAGCTTTCTTT.

This chain connects TRBV28 to TRBJ1-1, with a tentative D call TRBD1 (6 bases). Germline values: CDR1 MDHEN, CDR2 SYDVKM. This CDR3 is 16 amino acids long. V was clipped by 2 bases and J by 2 bases, with 15 bases between them. CDR3 region: CASSLPFYRDNTEAFF. DNA of the CDR3: TGTGCCAGCAGTTTACCCTTTTACAGGGATAACACTGAAGCTTTCTTT.

There are a few counts of this clone. This rearrangement joins TRBV5-4 to TRBJ1-4; unclear D gene. Germline V gene lookup returns CDR1 SGHNT and CDR2 YYREEE (reference sequence). The CDR3 contains 12 residues. V lost 2 bases, J lost 5 bases, and 4 bases lay in between. The CDR3 nucleotides read TGTGCCAGCAGCTTACAAAATGAAAAACTGTTTTTT. This codes for CASSLQNEKLFF.

This clone was counted a few times. The chain combines TRBV5-4 with TRBJ1-1; D unresolved. Germline V lookup: CDR1 SGHNT, CDR2 YYREEE (reference sequence). This CDR3 is 13 amino acids long. Trimming took off 0 bases at V and 1 base at J, with 4 bases between the two ends. The CDR3 DNA reads as TGTGCCAGCAGCTTGGGAGGGAACACTGAAGCTTTCTTT. The encoded protein is CASSLGGNTEAFF.

This clone was seen only a few times. This chain links TRBV5-4 with TRBJ1-3; D unclear. The CDR3 consists of 13 residues. The germline V and J ends were trimmed by 4 bases and 1 base, with 6 bases remaining between them. The germline V gene has CDR1 SGHNT and CDR2 YYREEE (reference sequence). The CDR3 here is CASSPGSGNTIYF. The CDR3 region has the DNA TGTGCCAGCAGCCCGGGATCTGGAAACACCATATATTTT.

This rearrangement joins TRBV7-2 to TRBJ2-3, with 8 bases lining up with TRBD1. This CDR3 has 13 residues. In germline, CDR1 is SGHTA, CDR2 FQGNSA. Unmatched junction bases numbered 0, after V lost 6 bases and J lost 1 base. The CDR3 reads CASRTGGTDTQYF. DNA of the CDR3: TGTGCCAGCAGGACAGGGGGCACAGATACGCAGTATTTT.

The rearrangement uses TRBV18 and TRBJ2-7; 8 nucleotides agree with TRBD1. This CDR3 has 15 amino acids. CDR1 and CDR2 (germline): KGHSH, LQKENI. V was pared by 3 bases and J by 2 bases, with 6 bases of the junction left unmatched. The CDR3, as DNA: TGTGCCAGCTCACCCCGACAGGGGAAGACCTACGAGCAGTACTTC. It yields the protein CASSPRQGKTYEQYF.

This clone has more than one count but fewer than ten. The gene calls are TRBV10-3 and TRBJ1-5, with D possibly TRBD1 on 5 matching bases. Germline V gene lookup returns CDR1 ENHRY and CDR2 SYGVKD. V lost 6 bases, J lost 0 bases, and 9 bases lay in between. There are 14 residues in the CDR3. The CDR3 sequence: CAIRGDSSNQPQHF. For the CDR3, the DNA is TGTGCCATCAGAGGTGACAGTAGCAATCAGCCCCAGCATTTT.

This CDR3 reads CASSRRTSNTGELFF. The CDR3 nucleotides read TGTGCCAGCAGTAGGCGGACATCGAACACCGGGGAGCTGTTTTTT. This rearrangement joins TRBV2 to TRBJ2-2; D may be TRBD1 (5 bases). Germline V gives CDR1 SNHLY, CDR2 FYNNEI. V was clipped by 5 bases and J by 0 bases, with 10 bases between them. The CDR3 spans 15 residues.

This clone was recorded once. This chain connects TRBV9 to TRBJ2-2; 10 bases line up with TRBD2. The CDR3 sequence is 18 residues long. Losses at the gene ends were 3 bases for V and 2 bases for J; bases not matched to a gene: 10. From germline, CDR1 is SGDLS and CDR2 YYNGEE. CDR3 sequence: CASSGYSLAGGNTGELFF. Written as DNA, the CDR3 is TGTGCCAGCAGCGGATACTCTTTAGCGGGGGGAAACACCGGGGAGCTGTTTTTT.